These 29 T cell receptor beta chains were all obtained from the same sample, sequenced in a study of blood T cell repertoires in COVID-19. Using immunoSEQ multiplex PCR, the repertoire was profiled, and TCRdb retains in-frame clones only, with some absent. Here the sample spans approximately 220,000 clones, about 85% being singletons. Sequencing was done on a sample of PBMCs or T cells enriched from blood (not recorded which). All receptors come from a woman in her twenties or thirties who had recovered from COVID-19.

CDR3 in DNA: TGTGCCATCAGTGAAAACCCGGGGGGTGGAAACACCATATATTTT. Amino acid sequence: CAISENPGGGNTIYF. The V and J genes are TRBV10-3 and TRBJ1-3, with a tentative D call TRBD1 (5 bases). The CDR3 covers 15 residues. CDR1 is ENHRY and CDR2 is SYGVKD in the germline V gene. V lost 3 bases to trimming and J lost 3 bases, with 12 bases between them.

The chain carries TRBV10-3 and TRBJ2-1; 9 positions agree with TRBD1. The CDR3 covers 12 residues. Trimming at V came to 8 bases and at J to 7 bases, leaving 3 bases not matched to a gene. Germline V gene sequence: CDR1 ENHRY, CDR2 SYGVKD. The CDR3 sequence: CAIRDRENEQFF. The CDR3 nucleotides are TGTGCCATCCGGGACAGGGAAAATGAGCAGTTCTTC.

The CDR3, as DNA: TGTGCCAGCAGCGGGGGGGATGGCTACACCTTC. Translated: CASSGGDGYTF. The chain recombines TRBV9 with TRBJ1-2, with a tentative D call TRBD1 (5 bases). The CDR3 spans 11 residues. Trimming shortened V by 3 bases and J by 6 bases, and 6 bases separated the two germline ends. Germline assignment: CDR1 SGDLS and CDR2 YYNGEE.

This rearrangement joins TRBV4-2 to TRBJ2-5; the match to TRBD1 covers 7 bases. The CDR3 contains 14 residues. The ends lost 4 bases at V and 0 bases at J; junction bases unmatched: 2. Germline V gives CDR1 LGHNA, CDR2 YNFKEQ. In nucleotides, the CDR3 is TGTGCCAGCAGCCGAACAGGGGACCAAGAGACCCAGTACTTC. It yields the protein CASSRTGDQETQYF.

The DNA for the CDR3 is TGTGCCAGCAGTGAGGCCAGGTCTCTAACGAACACTGAAGCTTTCTTT. Translating it yields CASSEARSLTNTEAFF. The rearrangement uses TRBV2 and TRBJ1-1; D ambiguous. From germline, CDR1 is SNHLY and CDR2 FYNNEI. V was pared by 3 bases and J by 1 base, with 15 bases between. The CDR3 covers 16 residues.

J is TRBJ2-2 and V is TRBV7-8; D not resolved. Trimming took off 4 bases at V and 1 base at J, with 4 bases between the two ends. This CDR3 has 13 residues. Germline V gene data show CDR1 as SGHVS and CDR2 as FQNEAQ. CDR3 sequence: CASSSGNTGELFF. The CDR3 nucleotides read TGTGCCAGCAGCTCAGGGAACACCGGGGAGCTGTTTTTT.

This rearrangement joins TRBV4-3 to TRBJ1-6; D remains unclear. The V end lost 0 bases, the J end lost 7 bases, and 10 bases lay between the germline ends. This CDR3 region has 15 residues. Germline CDR1 LGHNA, CDR2 YSLEER. The CDR3 spells CASSQDRAGNSPLHF. The CDR3 DNA sequence: TGCGCCAGCAGCCAAGATAGAGCGGGGAATTCACCCCTCCACTTT.

The table lists this clone with a few counts. V and J are TRBV7-8 and TRBJ2-2, with a weak D call TRBD2 (6 bases). The CDR3 totals 16 residues. Between the trimmed V and J ends, which lost 0 bases and 1 base, there was a span of 9 bases. Germline CDR1 is SGHVS and CDR2 is FQNEAQ. In DNA form, the CDR3 reads TGTGCCAGCAGCTTAGCGGGGGGTTGGAACACCGGGGAGCTGTTTTTT. It yields the protein CASSLAGGWNTGELFF.

This chain joins TRBV11-3 and TRBJ2-1; 7 bases are shared with TRBD1. Per the germline V gene, CDR1 is SGHNT and CDR2 is YENEEA. The CDR3 contains 15 residues. With 3 bases clipped from V and 1 base from J, the junction kept 3 bases outside the gene matches. The CDR3 nucleotides are TGTGCCAGCAGCTTGACAGGGTTTTCCTACAATGAGCAGTTCTTC. It translates to CASSLTGFSYNEQFF.

CDR3 protein: CASSLTGAGVYNEQFF. For the CDR3, the DNA is TGTGCCAGCAGCTTAACTGGAGCGGGGGTCTACAATGAGCAGTTCTTC. J is TRBJ2-1 and V is TRBV7-2, with TRBD2 matching 8 bases. Germline lookup yields CDR1 SGHTA and CDR2 FQGNSA. Trimming cost V 2 bases and J 3 bases; bases outside gene matches: 6. This CDR3 spans 16 amino acids.

The genes are TRBV7-9 and TRBJ2-1, with no clear D. The CDR3 loop spans 16 amino acids. Germline CDR1 and CDR2: SEHNR and FQNEAQ (reference sequence). Trimming left V 8 bases short and J 4 bases short, with 21 bases between. The chain's CDR3 is CASGRVAAPLYNEQFF. In nucleotides, the CDR3 is TGTGCCAGCGGTAGAGTGGCGGCCCCTTTATACAATGAGCAGTTCTTC.

The chain uses TRBV3-1 (or the pseudogene TRBV3-2) and TRBJ2-2, with 9 positions matching TRBD1. CDR1 is LGHDT and CDR2 is YNNKEL in the germline V gene (reference sequence). There are 16 residues in the CDR3. The J segment lost 7 bases and the V segment lost 0 bases, leaving 6 bases of the junction unmatched. Written as DNA, the CDR3 is TGTGCCAGCAGCCAAGAGTTTGGGACAGGGATCGGGGAGCTGTTTTTT. Residues: CASSQEFGTGIGELFF.

This sequence joins TRBV3-1 (or the pseudogene TRBV3-2) and TRBJ1-2; D unclear. Germline CDR1 and CDR2: LGHDT and YNNKEL (reference sequence). The CDR3 has 11 residues. Trimming cost V 10 bases and J 8 bases, with 14 bases left between them. CDR3 in amino acids: CATREPSGYTF. The CDR3 bases are TGTGCCACTAGGGAGCCATCGGGCTACACCTTC.

The V and J genes are TRBV6-5 and TRBJ1-1; 10 bases match TRBD1. The V segment lost 11 bases and the J segment 3 bases; nucleotides outside the gene matches: 6. The CDR3 extends over 13 amino acids. Germline-derived CDR1 and CDR2 are MNHEY and SVGAGI. The CDR3 is CAVRQGADTEAFF. CDR3 DNA sequence: TGTGCCGTCCGACAGGGGGCTGACACTGAAGCTTTCTTT.

The chain has TRBV25-1 and TRBJ2-7, with D possibly being TRBD1 (6 bases). The CDR3 loop spans 15 amino acids. V gave up 2 bases and J gave up 1 base, with 12 bases separating them. In germline, CDR1 is MGHDK, CDR2 SYGVNS. CDR3 residues: CASSEQGSGSYEQYF. CDR3 nucleotides: TGTGCCAGCAGTGAACAGGGGTCGGGGTCCTACGAGCAGTACTTC.

The chain recombines TRBV6-2 or TRBV6-3 with TRBJ2-1, with D possibly being TRBD2 (6 bases). CDR1 and CDR2 (germline): MNHEY, SVGEGT. This CDR3 region has 12 residues. Deletions cut 2 bases from V and 16 bases from J, with 15 bases between. CDR3 residues: CASSYLRDSRFF. The CDR3 coding sequence is TGTGCCAGCAGTTACCTCCGGGACTCCCGTTTCTTC.

This clone was seen a few times. The chain recombines TRBV2 with TRBJ1-2; 7 bases fit TRBD1. The CDR3 extends over 13 amino acids. Germline lookup yields CDR1 SNHLY and CDR2 FYNNEI. With 5 bases clipped from V and 6 bases from J, the junction kept 6 bases outside the gene matches. CDR3 sequence (DNA): TGTGCCAGCAGTCTTGAACAGGGGAATGGCTACACCTTC. It is translated as CASSLEQGNGYTF.

The CDR3 nucleotides read TGCGCCAGCAGCCAAGAGGCTAGCGGGGGGGTGGAGACCCAGTACTTC. The encoded protein is CASSQEASGGVETQYF. The chain couples TRBV4-1 to TRBJ2-5; 12 bases agree with TRBD2. V gave up 0 bases and J gave up 5 bases; unmatched junction bases: 4. CDR3 length: 16 amino acids. CDR1 is MGHRA, CDR2 YSYEKL, per germline.

This sequence joins TRBV4-2 and TRBJ1-2; D is possibly TRBD1 (6 bases). CDR1 and CDR2 (germline): LGHNA, YNFKEQ. Between the trimmed V and J ends, which lost 0 bases and 6 bases, there was a span of 17 bases. CDR3 length: 16 amino acids. The CDR3 DNA is TGTGCCAGCAGCCAAGAAGAACAGGGAGCGACTAATGGCTACACCTTC. This sequence encodes CASSQEEQGATNGYTF.

This chain links TRBV15 with TRBJ2-5; perhaps TRBD1 as D (6 bases). The CDR3 runs to 15 residues. From germline, CDR1 is LNHNV and CDR2 YYDKDF (reference sequence). The V end lost 1 base, the J end lost 5 bases, and 14 bases lay between the germline ends. The CDR3 loop reads CATSRGAGVWETQYF. CDR3 DNA: TGTGCCACCAGCAGAGGGGCAGGGGTGTGGGAGACCCAGTACTTC.

V gene TRBV11-3 combines with J gene TRBJ1-3, with unresolved D. This CDR3 is built from 14 residues. The ends were cut back, 4 bases at V and 1 base at J, with 8 bases in the middle. Per germline, CDR1 SGHNT and CDR2 YENEEA. In DNA, the CDR3 is TGTGCCAGCAGCTCCCGGGGATCTGGAAACACCATATATTTT. The encoded protein is CASSSRGSGNTIYF.

V and J are TRBV4-1 and TRBJ1-5, with a tentative D call TRBD1 (6 bases). Trimming stripped 4 bases from V and 1 base from J, with 14 bases between. The CDR3 is 16 amino acids. The germline V gene has CDR1 MGHRA and CDR2 YSYEKL. The CDR3, as DNA: TGCGCCAGCAGCCGGTTTCCCACAGGGAGCAATCAGCCCCAGCATTTT. Its translation: CASSRFPTGSNQPQHF.

In its sample, this clone was seen a few times. The chain is built from TRBV5-1 and TRBJ1-4; TRBD1 agrees at 9 bases. The CDR3 is 17 amino acids. The junction had 4 bases not matched to a gene; V was cut back by 0 bases and J by 1 base. Germline values: CDR1 SGHRS, CDR2 YFSETQ. For the CDR3, the DNA is TGCGCCAGCAGCTTGGAGGGACAGGGTGGAACTAATGAAAAACTGTTTTTT. Its translation: CASSLEGQGGTNEKLFF.

The chain employs TRBV7-8 and TRBJ1-5, with TRBD1 as a possible D gene (6 bases). The V gene lost 4 bases and the J gene lost 0 bases, with 10 bases spanning the gap. The CDR3 totals 15 residues. CDR1 is SGHVS and CDR2 is FQNEAQ in the germline V gene. The CDR3 coding sequence is TGTGCCAGCAGCTCCACAGGGAATAGCAATCAGCCCCAGCATTTT. Protein sequence: CASSSTGNSNQPQHF.

V and J are TRBV29-1 and TRBJ2-7, with 9 bases identical to TRBD1. The germline V gene has CDR1 SQVTM and CDR2 ANQGSEA. The CDR3 extends over 14 amino acids. V was clipped by 6 bases and J by 0 bases; unmatched bases: 6. CDR3 DNA sequence: TGCAGCGTGGCCCGGGACAGGGACTCCTACGAGCAGTACTTC. Translating it yields CSVARDRDSYEQYF.

The V call is TRBV19, the J call TRBJ2-3; D ambiguous. The CDR3 has 14 amino acids. V shed 1 base and J shed 0 bases, with 5 bases lying between them. Germline CDR1 is LNHDA and CDR2 is SQIVND (reference sequence). The DNA of the CDR3 is TGTGCCAGTAGTATAGCGAGTAGCACAGATACGCAGTATTTT. Translated, it gives CASSIASSTDTQYF.

The chain has TRBV6-4 and TRBJ1-1, with TRBD1 matching over 8 bases. The CDR3 is 13 residues long. Germline V gene data show CDR1 as MRHNA and CDR2 as SNTAGT. The V and J ends lost 4 bases and 7 bases, in that order; junction bases with no gene match: 5. The CDR3 sequence is CASSVDRDGEAFF. For the CDR3, the DNA is TGTGCCAGCAGTGTGGACAGGGACGGTGAAGCTTTCTTT.

Comment on this clone: The junction does not match germline at one end; this may be a read error. V is TRBV7-3 and J is TRBJ1-3, with D possibly TRBD1 on 5 matching bases. The CDR3 runs 13 residues. Germline V gene sequence: CDR1 SGHTA, CDR2 FQGTGA. The CDR3 reads CASSLGPGDTIYF. In nucleotides, the CDR3 is TGTGCCAGCAGCTTGGGGCCTGGAGACACCATATATTTT.

The chain has TRBV4-3 and TRBJ1-4; 11 nucleotides agree with TRBD1. The germline CDR1 and CDR2 sequences are LGHNA and YSLEER. V dropped 3 bases and J dropped 0; count of bases not matched to a gene: 6. The CDR3 length is 18 residues. CDR3 loop: CASSHLDRGPSTNEKLFF. The CDR3 nucleotides read TGCGCCAGCAGCCACCTGGACAGGGGGCCTTCAACTAATGAAAAACTGTTTTTT.